The 8 T cell receptor beta chains presented below share a single source sample, sequenced in a study of blood T cell repertoires in COVID-19. Profiling relied on immunoSEQ multiplex PCR, and the TCRdb table lists in-frame clones only, not all of them. This sample has approximately 120,000 clones, with around 78% found just once. Specimen: peripheral blood. The receptors originated from a woman aged 60 to 75 with acute or convalescent COVID-19.

This chain connects TRBV6-2 or TRBV6-3 to TRBJ1-2; TRBD1 might be the D (5 bases). CDR3 length: 13 residues. CDR1 is MNHEY, CDR2 SVGEGT, per germline. Trimming shortened V by 6 bases and J by 4 bases, and 12 bases separated the two germline ends. The CDR3 protein is CASSSSGGYGYTF. In DNA form, the CDR3 reads TGTGCCAGCAGCTCCAGCGGGGGCTATGGCTACACCTTC.

This chain links TRBV5-1 with TRBJ1-3; 7 nucleotides match TRBD1. Trimming took 4 bases from V and 4 from J; bases not matched to a gene: 11. The CDR3 loop spans 16 amino acids. From germline, CDR1 is SGHRS and CDR2 YFSETQ. CDR3 coding DNA: TGCGCCAGCAGCATCTGGGGCCAGGGGGGAGGAAACACCATATATTTT. Protein: CASSIWGQGGGNTIYF.

The gene calls are TRBV10-3 and TRBJ2-2, with D possibly being TRBD1 (6 bases). CDR3 length: 14 amino acids. The V gene lost 10 bases and the J gene lost 3 bases, with 15 bases spanning the gap. Germline CDR1 and CDR2: ENHRY and SYGVKD. In DNA, the CDR3 is TGTGCCACCAGGACAGACAAGGACACCGGGGAGCTGTTTTTT. Translating gives CATRTDKDTGELFF.

The rearrangement links TRBV9 to TRBJ1-6, with 7 positions matching TRBD1. Germline V gene sequence: CDR1 SGDLS, CDR2 YYNGEE. V gave up 4 bases and J gave up 0 bases; unmatched junction bases: 19. The CDR3 sequence is 21 residues long. CDR3 sequence: CASSHPKSTGNKVSYNSPLHF. The CDR3 region has the DNA TGTGCCAGCAGCCATCCCAAGTCGACAGGGAACAAAGTCTCCTATAATTCACCCCTCCACTTT.

The gene calls are TRBV6-1 and TRBJ1-4, with 8 bases matching TRBD1. Trimming removed 7 bases from V and 10 bases from J; junction bases left unmatched: 11. The CDR3 loop spans 14 amino acids. In germline, CDR1 is MNHNS, CDR2 SASEGT. The CDR3 bases are TGTGCCAGCACCCTGGGACAGGAGTGGGCAAAACTGTTTTTT. This encodes CASTLGQEWAKLFF.

CDR3 DNA sequence: TGTGCCAGCAGTGAAAGCCGACATGTCCCTTCTGGAAACACCATATATTTT. It yields the protein CASSESRHVPSGNTIYF. The V gene is TRBV6-1, the J gene TRBJ1-3, with no clear D. Germline V CDR1 and CDR2: MNHNS, SASEGT. V lost 2 bases and J lost 1, with 15 bases in between. CDR3 length equals 17 residues.

This chain joins TRBV28 and TRBJ1-5; D is ambiguous. Trimming pared 9 bases from V and 7 bases from J, leaving 22 bases between. The CDR3 totals 15 residues. Germline V lookup: CDR1 MDHEN, CDR2 SYDVKM. DNA for the CDR3: TGTGCCAGTAGATTTCCTGGAGTAATGGAGCAGCCCCAGCATTTT. This gives the protein CASRFPGVMEQPQHF.

This clone was seen a single time. The V call is TRBV5-8, the J call TRBJ2-3; 9 positions agree with TRBD2. The length of the CDR3 is 17 residues. J was trimmed by 6 bases and V by 1 base; bases with no gene match: 12. The germline gives CDR1 SGHTS, CDR2 YDEGEE. This CDR3 is CASSLRRKPLAGDTQYF. The CDR3 bases are TGTGCCAGCAGCTTGAGGAGGAAGCCCCTAGCGGGGGATACGCAGTATTTT.